A selection of T cell receptor beta chains follows, all from one sample in a study of blood T cells in healthy people across ages. TCRdb reanalysed the 5' RACE reads using MiXCR and keeps one entry per CDR3 protein. The table records some 1.5 million distinct CDR3 sequences, about 42% of them present only once. Input material: blood. Receptors originate from a woman aged 18 to 35 in good health. The CDR3 runs from the conserved cysteine through the conserved F or W. The order of the fields is CDR3 length, D gene, J gene, V gene, CDR3 protein. The D gene is left open where the match is weak.

16	NA	TRBJ2-5	TRBV7-6	CASSLNVPGKQETQYF
15	NA	NA	TRBV7-2	CASSTRGGFGYEQYF
20	NA	TRBJ1-2	TRBV12-5	CASGLVLPIFGSHPADGYTF
11	TRBD1	TRBJ2-1	TRBV20-1	CSAKQGAEQFF
12	NA	TRBJ1-4	TRBV27	CASGFDNEKLFF
15	NA	TRBJ2-3	TRBV28	CASSPAVTSTDTQYF
13	NA	TRBJ2-7	TRBV28	CASSASLVYEQYF
14	NA	TRBJ2-5	TRBV12-3/TRBV12-4	CASSLGYRVETQYF
12	NA	TRBJ2-7	TRBV27	CASGPRNYEQYF
15	TRBD1	TRBJ1-5	TRBV4-1	CASSQDMGQAQPQHF
15	TRBD2	TRBJ2-1	TRBV6-6	CASSGGRTRGNEQFF
17	NA	TRBJ2-1	TRBV6-2/TRBV6-3	CASRSTVFAIENNEQFF
17	NA	TRBJ2-1	TRBV7-2	CASSFRTRVSSYNEQFF
15	NA	TRBJ2-7	TRBV4-1	CASSQDQSASYEQYF
17	TRBD2	NA	TRBV6-1	CASSPIVLAGDQKTQYF
13	NA	TRBJ2-5	TRBV29-1	CSVGGLLRETQYF
12	NA	TRBJ1-2	TRBV27	CASRSGTYGYTF
18	NA	NA	TRBV5-1	CASSPPVHKGSSYNEQYF
14	TRBD2	TRBJ2-1	TRBV7-2	CASSPRGGHNEQFF
12	NA	TRBJ2-5	TRBV20-1	CSAGRGQETQYF
16	NA	TRBJ2-3	TRBV9	CASSVGRVPSTDTQYF
13	NA	TRBJ1-2	TRBV7-6	CASSAPGAYGYTF
15	TRBD1	TRBJ2-7	TRBV5-4	CASSSGQRNSYEQYF
15	NA	TRBJ1-2	TRBV12-3/TRBV12-4	CASSFIFKDSYGYTF
16	TRBD2	TRBJ2-3	TRBV6-2/TRBV6-3	CASSYFGTSVTDTQYF
13	NA	TRBJ1-2	TRBV12-3/TRBV12-4	CASSVGQAYGYTF
14	NA	TRBJ2-7	TRBV5-6	CASSLRARTSEQYF
12	NA	TRBJ2-1	TRBV7-3	CASSPVSGEQFF
11	NA	TRBJ2-2	TRBV30	CAWTDSGELFF
17	NA	TRBJ2-3	TRBV20-1	CSARPIPTRSWGDTQYF
16	TRBD1	TRBJ2-7	TRBV27	CASSLSFGTVSYEQYF
14	TRBD1	TRBJ2-1	TRBV29-1	CSVEGRQGNNEQFF
14	NA	TRBJ1-6	TRBV18	CASSTGWYNSPPHF
15	NA	TRBJ1-4	TRBV15	CATSGDVGTNEKLFF
12	NA	TRBJ2-3	TRBV24-1	CATASSTDTQYF
13	TRBD2	TRBJ2-1	TRBV10-3	CASSGSEDNEQFF
15	NA	TRBJ2-1	TRBV7-9	CASSLVNWLPHEQFF
16	TRBD2	TRBJ2-2	TRBV20-1	CSAVGRTSGAHRELFF
13	NA	TRBJ1-4	TRBV15	CATSRDLAEKLFF
16	NA	TRBJ2-1	TRBV4-1	CASSQVVLGGFHEQFF
15	TRBD2	TRBJ2-7	TRBV28	CASRTWTSGFYEQYF
13	NA	TRBJ2-3	TRBV30	CAWSLTNVDTQYF
16	TRBD1	TRBJ2-7	TRBV4-1	CASSQNLQGYRYEQYF
14	NA	TRBJ2-1	TRBV2	CASRTTGAADEQFF
20	TRBD2	TRBJ2-3	TRBV7-2	CASSLAWGTSGHDSTDTQYF
14	TRBD1	TRBJ2-1	TRBV29-1	CSVEMAGGWNEQVF